The rows below give T cell receptor beta chains drawn from one sample of a study of T-cell memory formation after mild COVID-19. MiXCR, applied by TCRdb to the 5' RACE reads, yields one record per CDR3 protein. The sample holds hundreds of thousands of distinct CDR3 sequences, around 19% seen once. The sample comprised PBMCs or a T cell subset sorted from them (not recorded which). Source of these receptors: a man aged 18-30 years who had mild COVID-19 (a few samples of this study predate the infection). Cell type and time point are not known. The CDR3 runs from the conserved cysteine through the conserved F or W.

V gene: TRBV5-4
CDR3 length: 17
CDR3 protein: CASSLTPGDRQAYGYTF

V gene: TRBV18
CDR3 length: 14
CDR3 protein: CASSALASYNEQFF

V gene: TRBV7-2
CDR3 length: 15
CDR3 protein: CASSLGGGASNEQFF

V gene: TRBV4-1
CDR3 length: 13
CDR3 protein: CASSQDQQDTQYF

V gene: TRBV24-1
CDR3 length: 13
CDR3 protein: CATSDSDRGEAFF

V gene: TRBV15
CDR3 length: 13
CDR3 protein: CATSRERRQTQYF

V gene: TRBV6-1
CDR3 length: 12
CDR3 protein: CASRVVRDTQYF

V gene: TRBV9
CDR3 length: 14
CDR3 protein: CASSVSGGADTQYF

V gene: TRBV7-3
CDR3 length: 19
CDR3 protein: CASSSPGLAGGRRTGELFF

V gene: TRBV7-9
CDR3 length: 15
CDR3 protein: CASSREDRRNTEAFF

V gene: TRBV9
CDR3 length: 14
CDR3 protein: CASSVTQGNSPLHF

V gene: TRBV7-3
CDR3 length: 15
CDR3 protein: CASSPGQGYTYEQYF

V gene: TRBV6-2/TRBV6-3
CDR3 length: 15
CDR3 protein: CASSPPSQVGTEAFF

V gene: TRBV20-1
CDR3 length: 16
CDR3 protein: CSARDPWTSGGETQYF

V gene: TRBV6-6
CDR3 length: 16
CDR3 protein: CASSRGLAVDTDTQYF

V gene: TRBV7-2
CDR3 length: 13
CDR3 protein: CASSLARINEQFF

V gene: TRBV5-1
CDR3 length: 13
CDR3 protein: CASSQGPQETQYF

V gene: TRBV7-9
CDR3 length: 16
CDR3 protein: CASSLGHRGLYNEQFF

V gene: TRBV4-2
CDR3 length: 16
CDR3 protein: CASSQESGLSRGEQYF

V gene: TRBV5-6
CDR3 length: 15
CDR3 protein: CASSSPTSGRAVQFF

V gene: TRBV12-3/TRBV12-4
CDR3 length: 13
CDR3 protein: CASSHNGAYEQYF

V gene: TRBV5-1
CDR3 length: 16
CDR3 protein: CASSLIMGQYNNEQFF

V gene: TRBV9
CDR3 length: 15
CDR3 protein: CASSVVGEIYNEQFF

V gene: TRBV5-1
CDR3 length: 16
CDR3 protein: CASRGAGQGSGNTIYF

V gene: TRBV5-6
CDR3 length: 15
CDR3 protein: CASSPRGSDGSPLHF

V gene: TRBV11-2
CDR3 length: 17
CDR3 protein: CASSLDGGPRGTYGYTF

V gene: TRBV7-2
CDR3 length: 15
CDR3 protein: CASSLAAATNEKLFF

V gene: TRBV28
CDR3 length: 14
CDR3 protein: CASSLGPGGTEAFF

V gene: TRBV12-3/TRBV12-4
CDR3 length: 14
CDR3 protein: CASSFQGESQPQHF

V gene: TRBV6-5
CDR3 length: 17
CDR3 protein: CASTSRGQGGKNTEAFF

V gene: TRBV28
CDR3 length: 13
CDR3 protein: CASSLRQGDIQYF

V gene: TRBV2
CDR3 length: 13
CDR3 protein: CASREAENTEAFF

V gene: TRBV30
CDR3 length: 13
CDR3 protein: CAWSVGLANEQFF

V gene: TRBV20-1
CDR3 length: 13
CDR3 protein: CSASRGGDTEAFF

V gene: TRBV5-1
CDR3 length: 17
CDR3 protein: CASSSSGGARGSDTQYF